A selection of T cell receptor beta chains follows, all from one sample in a study of T-cell memory formation after mild COVID-19. Each CDR3 protein is one row after TCRdb ran MiXCR on the 5' RACE reads. The sample includes about 200,000 distinct CDR3 sequences, 7.5% to 10% of them seen just once. The sample consisted of PBMCs or a T cell subset sorted from them (not recorded which). The receptor set was obtained from a man in his late teens or twenties who had mild COVID-19 (a few samples of this study predate the infection). Cell type and time point are not known. CDR3s leave out the opening cysteine and the closing phenylalanine or tryptophan.

>TRBJ1-5|TRBV12-3/TRBV12-4
ASSLSSGGIQPQH
>TRBJ2-2|TRBV5-1
ASSARTGGAGELF
>TRBJ2-7|TRBV4-2
ASSHQLDRGLAEQY
>TRBJ2-4|TRBV7-3
ASSLDGASYPIQY
>TRBJ1-6|TRBV9
ASSVESGLSSPLH
>TRBJ2-1|TRBV7-6
ASSPRAGLEQF
>TRBJ2-6|TRBV12-3/TRBV12-4
ASSPTGTFGANVLT
>TRBJ1-2|TRBV5-1
ASSLAARSGYT
>TRBJ1-2|TRBV20-1
SGRQGSGEGYT
>TRBJ2-1|TRBV9
ASSAQRWATYNEQF
>TRBJ1-4|TRBV27
ASSFQWGGNEKLF
>TRBJ2-1|TRBV5-1
ASSLGTRGEQF
>TRBJ2-1|TRBV11-2
ASSLLGDRAYNEQF
>TRBJ2-1|TRBV4-1
ATKGGDRVNEQF
>TRBJ2-3|TRBV7-2
ASHRQGDTQY
>TRBJ2-7|TRBV12-3/TRBV12-4
ASSLRGMSPYEQY
>TRBJ2-7|TRBV11-2
ASSSRGGLAGLSYEQY
>TRBJ2-3|TRBV5-1
ASSWGVGGWDTQY
>TRBJ2-1|TRBV5-5
ASRTGTGGHEQF
>TRBJ2-1|TRBV5-5
ASSGGVFYNEQF